This entry is about one T cell receptor beta chain. As yet, its antigen is unknown. PCR involved 60 Vbeta and 13 Jbeta primers. Only in-frame clones appear in the TCRdb table, and some are missing; sequencing was by immunoSEQ multiplex PCR. The sample yields 95,000 to 100,000 clones, roughly 70% seen once. This entry belongs to a study of cytomegalovirus exposure and HLA in healthy donors. Study-wide points: A prior analysis recorded that most TCR beta V segments were productive about 87% or about 30% of the time.

V was cut by 4 bases and J by 10 bases, with 14 bases left in between. The CDR3 is 13 residues long. From germline, CDR1 is SGHNT and CDR2 YENEEA. The sequenced sample was PBMCs. This chain connects TRBV11-3 to TRBJ2-1, with D perhaps matching TRBD2 (5 bases). The receptor's source is a man aged 45-65 years in good health and CMV-seronegative. The CDR3: CASSSDSEGEQFF. CDR3 coding DNA: TGTGCCAGCAGCTCCGACTCCGAGGGAGAGCAGTTCTTC.